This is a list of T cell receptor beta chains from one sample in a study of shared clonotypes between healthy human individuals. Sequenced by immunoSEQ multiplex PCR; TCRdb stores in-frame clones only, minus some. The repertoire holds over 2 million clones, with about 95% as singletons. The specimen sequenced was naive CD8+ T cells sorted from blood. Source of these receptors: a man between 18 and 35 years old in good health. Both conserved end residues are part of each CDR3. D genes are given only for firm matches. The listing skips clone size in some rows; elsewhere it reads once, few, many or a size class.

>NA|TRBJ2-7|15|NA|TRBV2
CASSSSRQGLYEQYF
TGTGCCAGCAGTTCAAGCAGACAGGGACTGTACGAGCAGTACTTC
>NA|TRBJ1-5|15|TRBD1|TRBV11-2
CASSAGQGGNQPQHF
TGTGCCAGCAGCGCGGGACAGGGAGGCAATCAGCCCCAGCATTTT
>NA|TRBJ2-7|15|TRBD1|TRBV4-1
CASSQETGQGYEQYF
TGCGCCAGCAGCCAAGAAACGGGACAGGGCTACGAGCAGTACTTC
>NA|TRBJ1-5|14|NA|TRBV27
CASRPVGGNQPQHF
TGTGCCAGCAGACCGGTAGGGGGTAATCAGCCCCAGCATTTT
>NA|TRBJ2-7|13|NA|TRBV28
CASSLLPGYEQYF
TGTGCCAGCAGTTTACTGCCGGGCTACGAGCAGTACTTC
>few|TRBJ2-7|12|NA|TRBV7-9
CASSHDWHEQYF
TGTGCCAGCAGCCATGACTGGCACGAGCAGTACTTC
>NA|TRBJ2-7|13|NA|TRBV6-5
CASSYFGESEQYF
TGTGCCAGCAGTTACTTTGGGGAGAGCGAGCAGTACTTC
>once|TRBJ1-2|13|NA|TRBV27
CASTPGGAYGYTF
TGTGCCAGCACCCCCGGGGGGGCCTATGGCTACACCTTC
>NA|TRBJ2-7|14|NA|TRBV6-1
CASSELRGSYEQYF
TGTGCCAGCAGTGAACTTAGAGGTTCCTACGAGCAGTACTTC
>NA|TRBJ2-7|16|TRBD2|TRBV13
CASSLSLAGGPYEQYF
TGTGCCAGCAGCTTAAGTCTAGCGGGGGGGCCTTACGAGCAGTACTTC
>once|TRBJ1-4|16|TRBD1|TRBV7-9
CASSPRTGDGNEKLFF
TGTGCCAGCAGCCCAAGGACAGGGGACGGGAATGAAAAACTGTTTTTT